This T cell receptor beta chain was retrieved from a study of Graves' ophthalmopathy and Graves' hyperthyroidism. Study as a whole: Pretreatment peripheral blood was obtained at initial diagnosis.

Study observations and caveats: Also, most clonotypes expanded in the thyroid above 0.001 frequency appeared in blood. With a specificity of about 75% and a sensitivity of around 70%, the model predicted ophthalmopathy progression.

This clonotype was observed many times. The antigen remains undetermined. The CDR3 covers 14 residues. CDR1 is SNHLY, CDR2 FYNNEI, per germline. The V gene lost 4 bases and the J gene lost 4 bases, with 13 bases spanning the gap. The study amplified TCR beta CDR3 regions using RNA transcripts. The workflow started with a first-round RT-PCR run with HTBI primers and then moved on to a second-round multiplex PCR. Via MiXCR, TCRdb re-called the multiplex PCR reads, giving one row per CDR3 protein. This sample carries about 370,000 distinct CDR3 sequences, approximately 20% of them seen once, and the ten largest clones take around 1.5%.

The origin of this receptor is a woman in her late teens or twenties with Graves' ophthalmopathy. Sequenced input: peripheral blood. This chain links TRBV2 with TRBJ2-5; D tentatively fits TRBD1 or TRBD2 (5 bases each). The CDR3 reads CASSAPGRPETQYF. The CDR3 DNA sequence: TGTGCCAGCAGTGCACCGGGACGCCCAGAGACCCAGTACTTC.